Below, 21 T cell receptor beta chains from the same sample are listed, as sequenced in a study of lymphopenia after photon versus proton radiotherapy. The protocol was immunoSEQ multiplex PCR, while the TCRdb copy is restricted to in-frame clones and leaves out a portion. The table records 6,500 to 8,500 clones, about 92% of them present only once. Sequenced material: peripheral blood, taken from a patient treated with photon-based radiotherapy. The source is a woman aged 50 to 60 with cholangiocarcinoma.

The J gene is TRBJ2-6, the V gene TRBV6-1; 8 bases are a match to TRBD1. The CDR3 spans 15 residues. Germline-derived CDR1 and CDR2 are MNHNS and SASEGT. V gave up 6 bases and J gave up 3 bases; unmatched junction bases: 4. This chain's CDR3 is CASRGQGSGANVLTF. The CDR3 coding sequence is TGTGCCAGCAGAGGACAGGGAAGTGGGGCCAACGTCCTGACTTTC.

The CDR3 DNA is TGTGCCAGCAGTTCAGGGGGACCCACCGCCTGGTCTGGCTACACCTTC. The encoded protein is CASSSGGPTAWSGYTF. This chain links TRBV6-5 with TRBJ1-2; 7 bases are shared with TRBD1. The CDR3 is 16 residues long. Germline-derived CDR1 and CDR2 are MNHEY and SVGAGI. V shed 4 bases, J shed 7 bases, and the junction held 15 bases outside the gene matches.

This clone occurred once. The CDR3 DNA reads TGTGCCAGCTCACGGGACAGTAACACTGAAGCTTTCTTT. It yields the protein CASSRDSNTEAFF. The chain recombines TRBV18 with TRBJ1-1, with TRBD1 identical over 7 bases. Germline-derived CDR1 and CDR2 are KGHSH and LQKENI. V shed 4 bases and J 2 bases; nucleotides not matched to a gene: 1. The CDR3 loop spans 13 amino acids.

This sequence joins TRBV9 and TRBJ2-3; 8 positions agree with TRBD2. The CDR3 has 16 amino acids. J lost 9 bases, V lost 0 bases, and 12 bases had no gene match. The V gene's germline CDR1 is SGDLS and CDR2 YYNGEE. This chain's CDR3 is CASSVVSSGGWGTQYF. Written as DNA, the CDR3 is TGTGCCAGCAGCGTAGTATCAAGCGGGGGTTGGGGGACGCAGTATTTT.

This chain joins TRBV4-1 and TRBJ2-5; 9 positions agree with TRBD2. V lost 3 bases to trimming and J lost 10 bases; unmatched junction nucleotides: 6. The CDR3 loop spans 13 amino acids. Germline V gene data show CDR1 as MGHRA and CDR2 as YSYEKL. The CDR3 sequence is CASSQGLASGQYF. DNA for the CDR3: TGCGCCAGCAGCCAGGGACTAGCCTCAGGCCAGTACTTC.

The J gene is TRBJ2-5, the V gene TRBV29-1, with D uncertain. V dropped 5 bases and J dropped 8 bases, with 15 bases sitting between them. CDR3 length equals 12 residues. Germline CDR1 reads SQVTM; CDR2 reads ANQGSEA. In DNA form, the CDR3 reads TGCAGCGTTCACGGGTTCGGTATCACCCAGTACTTC. It codes for CSVHGFGITQYF.

J is TRBJ1-1 and V is TRBV5-6; 7 positions match TRBD1. The V gene's germline CDR1 is SGHDT and CDR2 YYEEEE. J lost 10 bases, V lost 3 bases, and 3 bases had no gene match. The CDR3 is made up of 11 amino acids. The CDR3 bases are TGTGCCAGCAGCTCAGGGGGAGTAGCTTTCTTT. Translated: CASSSGGVAFF.

This chain links TRBV6-1 with TRBJ1-6; weak D call: TRBD1 (5 bases). Looked up from germline, CDR1 is MNHNS and CDR2 is SASEGT. This CDR3 is built from 15 residues. The V gene lost 6 bases and the J gene lost 7 bases, with 16 bases spanning the gap. In DNA, the CDR3 is TGTGCCAGCAGATTGCTCAGACAGCCGAATTCACCCCTCCACTTT. It is translated as CASRLLRQPNSPLHF.

V is TRBV7-7 and J is TRBJ2-1; D may be TRBD1 (6 bases). Germline assignment: CDR1 SSHAT and CDR2 FNYEAQ (reference sequence). The CDR3 sequence is 15 residues long. V lost 1 base and J 3 bases, leaving 10 bases between the germline ends. The CDR3 nucleotides read TGTGCCAGCAGCTTAGGGGTGACAGGCTACAATGAGCAGTTCTTC. Protein sequence: CASSLGVTGYNEQFF.

The chain is built from TRBV7-7 and TRBJ2-7; D is undetermined. The germline V and J ends were trimmed by 4 bases and 5 bases, with 12 bases remaining between them. The CDR3 has 13 residues. From germline, CDR1 is SSHAT and CDR2 FNYEAQ (reference sequence). The CDR3 sequence is CASSYQLSHEQYF. The CDR3, as DNA: TGTGCCAGCAGCTACCAACTAAGCCACGAGCAGTACTTC.

J is TRBJ1-2 and V is TRBV29-1; D is unresolved. This CDR3 has 11 residues. The V end was cut by 3 bases, the J end by 2 bases, with 4 bases between. Germline V gives CDR1 SQVTM, CDR2 ANQGSEA. The CDR3 loop reads CSVEENYGYTF. As DNA, the CDR3 is TGCAGCGTTGAGGAAAACTATGGCTACACCTTC.

This clone was observed once. This chain links TRBV5-1 with TRBJ1-2, with TRBD1 matching 7 bases. J gave up 5 bases and V 4 bases, and 8 bases lay outside the gene matches. This CDR3 contains 14 residues. CDR1 is SGHRS and CDR2 is YFSETQ in the germline V gene. The CDR3 DNA reads TGCGCCAGCAGCCCCCCCGGACAGGCATATGGCTACACCTTC. Translation: CASSPPGQAYGYTF. The variable domain in full, completed from reference TRBV5-1 and TRBJ1-2, reads KAGVTQTPRYLIKTRGQQVTLSCSPISGHRSVSWYQQTPGQGLQFLFEYFSETQRNKGNFPGRFSGRQFSNSRSEMNVSTLELGDSALYLCASSPPGQAYGYTFGSGTRLTVV.

The chain recombines TRBV5-8 with TRBJ2-5; D tentatively fits TRBD1 or TRBD2 (5 bases each). V was pared by 4 bases and J by 5 bases, with 18 bases between. The CDR3 runs 15 residues. Looked up from germline, CDR1 is SGHTS and CDR2 is YDEGEE. The CDR3 DNA follows: TGTGCCAGCAGCACGGGGACCGGAGAATGGGAGACCCAGTACTTC. Its protein is CASSTGTGEWETQYF.

The chain links TRBV7-2 to TRBJ1-2; a weak D match, TRBD1 (6 bases). Germline V gives CDR1 SGHTA, CDR2 FQGNSA. Trimming removed 5 bases from V and 3 bases from J, with 13 bases in between. This CDR3 spans 14 amino acids. CDR3 in DNA: TGTGCCAGCAGCGTACCTTGGACAGACTATGGCTACACCTTC. This translates into CASSVPWTDYGYTF.

The chain carries TRBV30 and TRBJ1-2; D not resolved. Trimming shortened V by 4 bases and J by 4 bases, and 16 bases separated the two germline ends. Germline CDR1 GTSNPN, CDR2 SVGIG (reference sequence). The CDR3 contains 14 residues. The CDR3 nucleotides are TGTGCCTGGACGCCCGTTTCAGGCTTCTATGGCTACACCTTC. This sequence encodes CAWTPVSGFYGYTF.

On this clone: Since the CDR3 does not end with the conserved phenylalanine or tryptophan, this likely comes from a read error. Because the CDR3's place on the DNA is in doubt, the DNA is left out and the CDR3 is given as listed by TCRdb. The rearrangement uses TRBV6-6 and TRBJ1-1; TRBD1 is the table's D call and was not checked against the DNA. Germline V gene data show CDR1 as MNHNY and CDR2 as SVGAGI (reference sequence). Ends included, the CDR3 has 12 residues. Here the CDR3 reads CASSRQQGPPHS.

The J gene is TRBJ1-1, the V gene TRBV14; 7 bases agree with TRBD1. V shed 0 bases, J shed 11 bases, and the junction held 12 bases outside the gene matches. Germline-derived CDR1 and CDR2 are SGHDN and FVKESK. The CDR3 consists of 15 residues. The CDR3 protein is CASSQDVRGIGLAFF. CDR3 DNA sequence: TGTGCCAGCAGCCAAGATGTCAGGGGGATTGGTCTTGCTTTCTTT.

The chain employs TRBV10-3 and TRBJ2-2; D may be TRBD1 or TRBD2 (5 bases each). Germline CDR1 and CDR2: ENHRY and SYGVKD. V shed 4 bases and J shed 6 bases, with 15 bases lying between them. This CDR3 spans 15 amino acids. In DNA, the CDR3 is TGTGCCATCAGTGCAGGGACGGAGAGAGCCGGGGAGCTGTTTTTT. Protein product: CAISAGTERAGELFF.

The J gene is TRBJ2-2, the V gene TRBV18; D possibly corresponds to TRBD1 (6 bases). Trimming stripped 3 bases from V and 7 bases from J, with 18 bases between. Germline V CDR1 and CDR2: KGHSH, LQKENI. The CDR3 runs 16 residues. In nucleotides, the CDR3 is TGTGCCAGCTCACCCTCGACAGGCCCAATCGGCGGGGAGCTGTTTTTT. Translation gives CASSPSTGPIGGELFF.

The CDR3 sequence: CASSLAQRGRSTDTQYF. CDR3 in DNA: TGTGCCAGCAGCTTAGCCCAGCGGGGGCGCAGCACAGATACGCAGTATTTT. The rearrangement joins TRBV7-2 to TRBJ2-3; 8 bases are shared with TRBD2. Trimming cost V 0 bases and J 0 bases; bases outside gene matches: 5. CDR3 size: 17 residues. Germline values: CDR1 SGHTA, CDR2 FQGNSA.

The rearrangement uses TRBV27 and TRBJ1-1; the match to TRBD1 covers 10 bases. The CDR3 runs to 13 residues. From germline, CDR1 is MNHEY and CDR2 SMNVEV (reference sequence). The V gene end was trimmed by 11 bases and the J gene end by 6 bases; junction bases not matched to a gene: 9. The CDR3 nucleotides are TGTGCCGGATTGACAGGGGGCAACCCTGAAGCTTTCTTT. The encoded protein is CAGLTGGNPEAFF.